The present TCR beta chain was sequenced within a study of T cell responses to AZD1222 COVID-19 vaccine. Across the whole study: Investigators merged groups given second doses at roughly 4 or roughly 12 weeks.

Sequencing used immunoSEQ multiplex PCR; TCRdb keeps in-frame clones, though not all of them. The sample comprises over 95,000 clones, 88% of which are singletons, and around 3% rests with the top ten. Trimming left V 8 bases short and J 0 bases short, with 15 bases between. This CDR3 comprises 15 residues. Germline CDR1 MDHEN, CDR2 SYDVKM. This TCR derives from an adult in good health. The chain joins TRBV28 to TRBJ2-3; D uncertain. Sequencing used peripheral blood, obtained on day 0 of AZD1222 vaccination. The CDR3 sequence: CASDSRVLSTDTQYF. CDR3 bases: TGTGCCAGCGATTCACGTGTACTAAGCACAGATACGCAGTATTTT.